This T cell receptor (beta chain) stems from a study of T-cell reconstitution after alpha-beta-depleted transplantation in children. In its sample, this clonotype was seen many times. Trimming cost V 1 base and J 9 bases, with 10 bases left between them. Looked up from germline, CDR1 is DFQATT and CDR2 is SNEGSKA (reference sequence). The CDR3 is made up of 12 amino acids. During its preparation, the TCRbeta library received unique molecular identifiers. TCRdb re-called the PCR reads through MiXCR, storing one row per CDR3 protein. The repertoire has about 200,000 distinct CDR3 sequences, under 8.5% of them found once; the top ten carry 5% to 6.5%.

Sample: PBMCs, taken before TCRalphabeta/CD19-depleted stem cell transplant. The TCR originated in a boy aged 2-9 years with acute lymphoblastic leukemia, due to receive a stem cell transplant. This chain uses TRBV20-1 with TRBJ2-1, with D possibly matching TRBD2 (6 bases). The CDR3 protein is CSARGLAREQFF. DNA for the CDR3: TGCAGTGCTAGAGGGCTAGCGCGTGAGCAGTTCTTC.